This paragraph covers one T cell receptor beta chain sequence. What it recognizes is unknown. Per individual sample, total RNA of at least 6 micrograms was extracted. The use of a sample-barcoded 5' primer and a J-beta primer mix characterized a second PCR of roughly 6 to 11 cycles. Via MiXCR, TCRdb re-called the 5' RACE reads, giving one row per CDR3 protein. The top ten clones hold roughly 10% of a sample with 1.5 million to 2 million distinct CDR3 sequences, around 36% of them seen once. This sample was included in a study of blood T cells in healthy people across ages. Findings and limits, study-wide: Unknown donor CMV status possibly confounded expanded clonotype changes.

Sequenced input: blood. The TCR was taken from a woman aged 25 to 45 in good health.

This CDR3 is CASKTFLAASYNEQFF. CDR3 in DNA: TGCGCCAGCAAAACCTTTCTTGCAGCCTCCTACAATGAGCAGTTCTTC. The rearrangement joins TRBV10-1 to TRBJ2-1; D remains ambiguous. The V end was cut by 7 bases, the J end by 0 bases, with 16 bases between. Germline-derived CDR1 and CDR2 are WNHNN and SYGVQD (reference sequence). The CDR3 extends over 16 amino acids.